These 13 T cell receptor beta chains share one sample of origin, sequenced in a study of blood T cell repertoires in COVID-19. Sequencing was performed with immunoSEQ multiplex PCR; in TCRdb, only in-frame clones are kept and a portion is missing. The table lists approximately 250,000 clones, nearly 85% of them singletons. The material sequenced was peripheral blood. The receptors stem from a human donor in a cohort sampled during active COVID-19.

The chain recombines TRBV5-1 with TRBJ2-1, with 7 bases aligning to TRBD2. Per germline, CDR1 SGHRS and CDR2 YFSETQ. There are 17 residues in the CDR3. J lost 5 bases, V lost 0 bases, and 11 bases had no gene match. CDR3 protein: CASSLAGPRAGDNEQFF. The CDR3 nucleotides read TGCGCCAGCAGCTTGGCTGGGCCCCGCGCGGGGGACAATGAGCAGTTCTTC.

The sample holds a few counts of this clone. CDR3 sequence: CASGELGGYNEQFF. The CDR3 nucleotides read TGTGCCAGCGGGGAGTTGGGGGGCTACAATGAGCAGTTCTTC. V gene TRBV6-1 combines with J gene TRBJ2-1, with D perhaps TRBD2 (6 bases). Germline assignment: CDR1 MNHNS and CDR2 SASEGT. V gave up 8 bases and J gave up 3 bases, with 14 bases separating them. This CDR3 spans 14 amino acids.

V and J are TRBV6-4 and TRBJ2-6; 7 positions agree with TRBD1. Trimming at V came to 5 bases and at J to 2 bases, leaving 3 bases not matched to a gene. This CDR3 spans 15 amino acids. The germline gives CDR1 MRHNA, CDR2 SNTAGT. The CDR3 region has the DNA TGTGCCAGCAGTCCTGACAGGGCTGGGGCCAACGTCCTGACTTTC. It encodes CASSPDRAGANVLTF.

This chain links TRBV6-1 with TRBJ2-3, with D uncertain. Germline CDR1 is MNHNS and CDR2 is SASEGT. V was trimmed by 2 bases and J by 6 bases, leaving 6 bases between them. CDR3 length: 12 amino acids. The DNA of the CDR3 is TGTGCCAGCAGTGAATCGGTGGATACGCAGTATTTT. Amino acids: CASSESVDTQYF.

This chain's CDR3 is CATLRGVLYNEQFF. In nucleotides, the CDR3 is TGTGCCACCCTTCGGGGGGTCCTCTACAATGAGCAGTTCTTC. This chain joins TRBV21-1 and TRBJ2-1; the table gives TRBD2 as D, unverified against the DNA. TRBV21-1 is flagged as a pseudogene. CDR3 length: 14 residues.

This clone was picked up a small number of times. The chain has TRBV10-2 and TRBJ2-1, with 7 bases identical to TRBD1. CDR1 is WSHSY, CDR2 SAAADI, per germline. This CDR3 region has 13 residues. J gave up 4 bases and V 10 bases, and 7 bases lay outside the gene matches. DNA for the CDR3: TGCGCCACCCAGGGGACAGCGTACAATGAGCAGTTCTTC. Protein sequence: CATQGTAYNEQFF.

This chain joins TRBV6-2 or TRBV6-3 and TRBJ1-2, with 7 bases fitting TRBD1. This CDR3 is 12 amino acids long. In germline, CDR1 is MNHEY, CDR2 SVGEGT. The J segment lost 8 bases and the V segment lost 5 bases, leaving 5 bases of the junction unmatched. The CDR3 spells CASSDRVGGYTF. The DNA for the CDR3 is TGTGCCAGCAGTGACAGGGTCGGCGGCTACACCTTC.

This clone showed up just once. V and J are TRBV7-3 and TRBJ2-7; TRBD1 matches at 9 bases. V trimming: 6 bases; J trimming: 6 bases; junction bases outside the gene matches: 9. Looked up from germline, CDR1 is SGHTA and CDR2 is FQGTGA. The CDR3 sequence is 14 residues long. CDR3 sequence reads: CASSTGGPWAEQYF. In DNA form, the CDR3 reads TGTGCCAGCAGTACAGGGGGCCCCTGGGCCGAGCAGTACTTC. The full variable domain, its missing parts supplied by reference TRBV7-3 and TRBJ2-7, is GAGVSQTPSNKVTEKGKYVELRCDPISGHTALYWYRQSLGQGPEFLIYFQGTGAADDSGLPNDRFFAVRPEGSVSTLKIQRTERGDSAVYLCASSTGGPWAEQYFGPGTRLTVT.

This clone was picked up one time. The V call is TRBV18, the J call TRBJ2-7; 7 positions match TRBD1. Germline-derived CDR1 and CDR2 are KGHSH and LQKENI. This CDR3 has 13 residues. The trim removed 4 bases at V and 2 bases at J, leaving 2 bases unmatched. CDR3 protein: CASSRTGAYEQYF. The CDR3 DNA reads TGTGCCAGCTCACGGACAGGAGCCTACGAGCAGTACTTC.

The V call is TRBV6-5, the J call TRBJ1-5; D unclear. This CDR3 region has 15 residues. Germline V lookup: CDR1 MNHEY, CDR2 SVGAGI. V gave up 0 bases and J gave up 1 base, with 7 bases separating them. This CDR3 is CASSYSQLSNQPQHF. The CDR3 DNA reads as TGTGCCAGCAGTTACTCCCAACTGAGCAATCAGCCCCAGCATTTT.

This clone has only one observation. This chain joins TRBV19 and TRBJ2-1; 7 positions match TRBD1. The CDR3 runs 13 residues. After removal of 10 bases from V and 2 bases from J, the junction contained 5 bases not matched to a gene. CDR1 and CDR2 (germline): LNHDA, SQIVND (reference sequence). CDR3: CAISDRTYNEQFF. CDR3 coding DNA: TGTGCCATTTCGGACAGGACCTACAATGAGCAGTTCTTC.

This clone was seen only once. The chain has TRBV21-1 and TRBJ2-6; the table's D gene call, TRBD2, was not cross checked with the DNA. TRBV21-1 is recorded as a pseudogene. The CDR3 loop spans 19 amino acids. The CDR3 region has the DNA TGTGCCAGCAGCAAAGGAGGCTTTCGGTCCCGCTCTGGGGCCAACGTCCTGACTTTC. This encodes CASSKGGFRSRSGANVLTF.

J is TRBJ2-7 and V is TRBV27; 7 nucleotides match TRBD2. With V trimmed by 4 bases and J by 2 bases, 5 bases remained unmatched. CDR3 length: 14 amino acids. CDR1 is MNHEY and CDR2 is SMNVEV in the germline V gene (reference sequence). The chain's CDR3 is CASSSPSGPYEQYF. The CDR3 DNA sequence: TGTGCCAGCAGTTCGCCTAGCGGACCCTACGAGCAGTACTTC.